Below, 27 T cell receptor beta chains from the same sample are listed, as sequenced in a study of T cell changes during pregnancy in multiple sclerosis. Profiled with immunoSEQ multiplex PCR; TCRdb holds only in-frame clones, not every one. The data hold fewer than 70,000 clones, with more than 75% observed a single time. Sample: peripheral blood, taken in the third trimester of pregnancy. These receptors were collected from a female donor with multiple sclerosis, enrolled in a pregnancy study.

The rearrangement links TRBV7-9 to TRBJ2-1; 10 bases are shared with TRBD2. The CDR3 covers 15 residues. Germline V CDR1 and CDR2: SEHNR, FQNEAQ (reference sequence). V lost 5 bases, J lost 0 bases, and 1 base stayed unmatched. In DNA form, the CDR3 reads TGTGCCAGCAGCCAGCGGGGGGGCTCCTACAATGAGCAGTTCTTC. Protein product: CASSQRGGSYNEQFF.

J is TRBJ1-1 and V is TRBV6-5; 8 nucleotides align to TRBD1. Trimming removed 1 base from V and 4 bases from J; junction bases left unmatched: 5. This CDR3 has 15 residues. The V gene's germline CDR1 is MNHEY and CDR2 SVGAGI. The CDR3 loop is CASSYWSGGGTEAFF. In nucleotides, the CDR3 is TGTGCCAGCAGTTACTGGTCAGGGGGCGGCACTGAAGCTTTCTTT.

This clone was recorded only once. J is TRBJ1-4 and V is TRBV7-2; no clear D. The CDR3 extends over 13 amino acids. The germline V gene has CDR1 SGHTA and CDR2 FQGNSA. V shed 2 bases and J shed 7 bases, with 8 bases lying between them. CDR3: CASSLRHPEKLFF. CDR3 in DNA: TGTGCCAGCAGCTTAAGACACCCTGAAAAACTGTTTTTT. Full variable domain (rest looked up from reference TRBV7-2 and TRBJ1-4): GAGVSQSPSNKVTEKGKDVELRCDPISGHTALYWYRQSLGQGLEFLIYFQGNSAPDKSGLPSDRFSAERTGGSVSTLTIQRTQQEDSAVYLCASSLRHPEKLFFGSGTQLSVL.

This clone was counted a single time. The CDR3 nucleotides read TGTGCCATCAGCCCCGACAGGGGCTATGGCTACACCTTC. It encodes CAISPDRGYGYTF. The chain uses TRBV10-3 and TRBJ1-2; 8 bases match TRBD1. The junction had 4 bases not matched to a gene; V was cut back by 6 bases and J by 4 bases. The CDR3 runs to 13 residues. The germline V gene encodes CDR1 ENHRY and CDR2 SYGVKD.

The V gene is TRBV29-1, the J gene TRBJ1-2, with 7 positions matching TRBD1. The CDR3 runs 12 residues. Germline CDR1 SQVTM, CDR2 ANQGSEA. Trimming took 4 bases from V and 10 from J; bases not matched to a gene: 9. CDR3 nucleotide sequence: TGCAGCGTTGCGTACAGGGGAAGAGACTACACCTTC. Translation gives CSVAYRGRDYTF.

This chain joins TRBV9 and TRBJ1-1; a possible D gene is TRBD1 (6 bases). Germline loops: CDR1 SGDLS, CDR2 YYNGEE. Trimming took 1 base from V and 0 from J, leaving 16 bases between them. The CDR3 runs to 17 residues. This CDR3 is CASSVLGGRGVNTEAFF. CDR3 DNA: TGTGCCAGCAGCGTATTAGGGGGACGTGGGGTGAACACTGAAGCTTTCTTT.

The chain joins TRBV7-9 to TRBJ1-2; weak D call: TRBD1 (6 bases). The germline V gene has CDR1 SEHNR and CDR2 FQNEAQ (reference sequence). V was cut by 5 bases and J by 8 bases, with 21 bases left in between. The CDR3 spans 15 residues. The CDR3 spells CASSPARAGARGYTF. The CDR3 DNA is TGTGCCAGCAGCCCCGCCCGGGCGGGGGCGAGAGGCTACACCTTC.

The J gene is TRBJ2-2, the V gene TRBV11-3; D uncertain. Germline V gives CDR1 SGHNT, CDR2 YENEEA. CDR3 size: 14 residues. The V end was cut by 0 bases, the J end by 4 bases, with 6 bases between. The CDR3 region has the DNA TGTGCCAGCAGCTTAGATCTGGCCACCGGGGAGCTGTTTTTT. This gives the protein CASSLDLATGELFF.

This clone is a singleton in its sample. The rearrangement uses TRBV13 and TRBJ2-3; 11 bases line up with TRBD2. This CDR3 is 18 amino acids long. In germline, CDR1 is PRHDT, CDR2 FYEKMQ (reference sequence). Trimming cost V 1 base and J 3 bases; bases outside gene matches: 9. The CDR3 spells CASSLVASGGIRTDTQYF. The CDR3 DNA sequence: TGTGCCAGCAGCTTAGTCGCTAGCGGGGGGATTAGGACAGATACGCAGTATTTT.

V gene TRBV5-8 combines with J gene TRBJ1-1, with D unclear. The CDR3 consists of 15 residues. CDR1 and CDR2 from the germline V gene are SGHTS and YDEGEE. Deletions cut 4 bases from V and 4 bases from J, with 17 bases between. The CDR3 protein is CASSPGLWRSTEAFF. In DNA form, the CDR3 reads TGTGCCAGCAGCCCCGGACTCTGGAGGTCCACTGAAGCTTTCTTT.

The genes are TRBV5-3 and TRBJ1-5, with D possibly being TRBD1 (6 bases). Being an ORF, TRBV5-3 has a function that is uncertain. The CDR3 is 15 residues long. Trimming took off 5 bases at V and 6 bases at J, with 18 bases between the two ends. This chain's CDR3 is CARRRPQGRAQPQHF. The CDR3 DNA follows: TGTGCCAGAAGGCGTCCACAGGGAAGGGCTCAGCCCCAGCATTTT.

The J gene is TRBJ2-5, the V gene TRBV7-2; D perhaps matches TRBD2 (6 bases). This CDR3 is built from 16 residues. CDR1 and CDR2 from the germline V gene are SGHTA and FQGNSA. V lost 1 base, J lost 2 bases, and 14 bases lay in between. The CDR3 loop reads CASSLGGVAAQETQYF. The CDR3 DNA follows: TGTGCCAGCAGCTTAGGTGGGGTAGCGGCACAAGAGACCCAGTACTTC.

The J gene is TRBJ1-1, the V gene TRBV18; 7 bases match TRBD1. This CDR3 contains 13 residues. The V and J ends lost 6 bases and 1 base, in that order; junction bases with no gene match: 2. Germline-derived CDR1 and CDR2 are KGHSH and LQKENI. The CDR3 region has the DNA TGTGCCAGCTCGGGACAGAGGAACACTGAAGCTTTCTTT. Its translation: CASSGQRNTEAFF.

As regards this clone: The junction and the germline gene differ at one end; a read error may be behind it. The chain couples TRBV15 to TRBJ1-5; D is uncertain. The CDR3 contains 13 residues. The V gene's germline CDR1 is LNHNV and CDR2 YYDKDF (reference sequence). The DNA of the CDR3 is TGTGCCGCCAGCAGCTATTCTTATCAGCCCCAGCATTTT. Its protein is CAASSYSYQPQHF. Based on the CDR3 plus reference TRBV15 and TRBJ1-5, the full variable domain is DAMVIQNPRYQVTQFGKPVTLSCSQTLNHNVMYWYQQKSSQAPKLLFHYYDKDFNNEADTPDNFQSRRPNTSFCFLDIRSPGLGDTAMYLCAASSYSYQPQHFGDGTRLSIL.

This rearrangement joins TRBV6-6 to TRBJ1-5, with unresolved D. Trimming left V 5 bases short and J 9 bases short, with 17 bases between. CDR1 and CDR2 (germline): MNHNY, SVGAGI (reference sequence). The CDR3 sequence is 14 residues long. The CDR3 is CASSLRTGNGPQHF. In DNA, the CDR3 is TGTGCCAGCAGTCTCCGGACCGGGAATGGGCCCCAGCATTTT.

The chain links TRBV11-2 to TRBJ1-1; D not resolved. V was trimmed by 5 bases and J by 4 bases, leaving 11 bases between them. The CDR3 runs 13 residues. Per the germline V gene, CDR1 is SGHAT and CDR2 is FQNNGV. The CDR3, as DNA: TGTGCCAGCAGCCAGCGCCGTGGCACTGAAGCTTTCTTT. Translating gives CASSQRRGTEAFF.

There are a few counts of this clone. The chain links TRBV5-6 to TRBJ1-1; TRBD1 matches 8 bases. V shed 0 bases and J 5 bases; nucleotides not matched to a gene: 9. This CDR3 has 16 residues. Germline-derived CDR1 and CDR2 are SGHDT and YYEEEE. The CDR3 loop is CASSLVRTGGLTEAFF. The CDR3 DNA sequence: TGTGCCAGCAGCTTGGTACGCACAGGGGGGTTAACTGAAGCTTTCTTT.

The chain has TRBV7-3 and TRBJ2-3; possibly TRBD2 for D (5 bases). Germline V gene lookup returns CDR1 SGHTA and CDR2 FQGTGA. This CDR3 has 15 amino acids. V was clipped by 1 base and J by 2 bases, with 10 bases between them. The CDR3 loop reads CASSLMGGLTDTQYF. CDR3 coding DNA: TGTGCCAGCAGCTTAATGGGCGGACTCACAGATACGCAGTATTTT.

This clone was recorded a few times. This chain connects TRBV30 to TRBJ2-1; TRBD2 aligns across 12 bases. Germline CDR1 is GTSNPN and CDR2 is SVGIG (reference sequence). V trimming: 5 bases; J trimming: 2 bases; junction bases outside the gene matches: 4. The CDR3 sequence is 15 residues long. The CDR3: CAWALAGGPYNEQFF. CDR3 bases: TGTGCCTGGGCTCTAGCGGGGGGGCCCTACAATGAGCAGTTCTTC.

The CDR3, as DNA: TGTGCCAGCAGTGACTCTCCGGGACAGGGAAACAATGAGCAGTTCTTC. Protein: CASSDSPGQGNNEQFF. The chain is built from TRBV6-4 and TRBJ2-1; 9 positions agree with TRBD1. Germline lookup yields CDR1 MRHNA and CDR2 SNTAGT. The CDR3 sequence is 16 residues long. V dropped 0 bases and J dropped 5; count of bases not matched to a gene: 5.

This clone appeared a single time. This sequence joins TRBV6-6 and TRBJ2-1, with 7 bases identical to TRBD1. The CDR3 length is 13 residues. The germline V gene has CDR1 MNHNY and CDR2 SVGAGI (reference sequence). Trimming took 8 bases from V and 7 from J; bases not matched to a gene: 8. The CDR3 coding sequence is TGTGCCAGCCGGCAGGGGGAAGGGAATGAGCAGTTCTTC. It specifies CASRQGEGNEQFF.

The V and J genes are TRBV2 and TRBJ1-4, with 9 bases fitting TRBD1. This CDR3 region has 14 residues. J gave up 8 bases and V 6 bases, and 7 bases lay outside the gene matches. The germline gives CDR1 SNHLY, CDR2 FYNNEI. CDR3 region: CASRIQGAVEKLFF. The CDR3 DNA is TGTGCCAGCAGAATACAGGGGGCAGTCGAAAAACTGTTTTTT.

CDR3 protein: CASGLLSGRGDYEQYF. CDR3 nucleotides: TGTGCTAGTGGTTTGCTGTCGGGCAGGGGGGACTACGAGCAGTACTTC. The rearrangement links TRBV12-5 to TRBJ2-7; a possible D gene is TRBD1 (7 bases). Trimming stripped 2 bases from V and 3 bases from J, with 17 bases between. This CDR3 region has 16 residues. Per the germline V gene, CDR1 is LGHNT and CDR2 is FRNRAP.

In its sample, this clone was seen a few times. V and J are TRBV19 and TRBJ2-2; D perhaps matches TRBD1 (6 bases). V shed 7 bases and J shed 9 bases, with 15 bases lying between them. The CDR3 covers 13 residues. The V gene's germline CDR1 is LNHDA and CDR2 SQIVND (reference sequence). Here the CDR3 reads CASTETGARELFF. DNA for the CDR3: TGTGCCAGTACGGAGACAGGAGCCCGGGAGCTGTTTTTT.

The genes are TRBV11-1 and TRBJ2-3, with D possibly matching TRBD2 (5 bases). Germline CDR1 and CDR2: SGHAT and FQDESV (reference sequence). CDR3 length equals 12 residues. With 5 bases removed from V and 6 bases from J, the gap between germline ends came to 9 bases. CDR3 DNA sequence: TGTGCCAGCAGCCCCCGCGGGGATACGCAGTATTTT. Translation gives CASSPRGDTQYF.

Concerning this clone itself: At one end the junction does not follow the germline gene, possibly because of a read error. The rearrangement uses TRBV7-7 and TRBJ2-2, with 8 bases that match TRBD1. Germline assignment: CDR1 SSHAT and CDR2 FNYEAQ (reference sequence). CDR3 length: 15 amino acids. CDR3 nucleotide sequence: TGTGCTAGCAGCCAGGGGGCGTGGGACACCGGGGAGCTGTTTTTT. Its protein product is CASSQGAWDTGELFF.

The CDR3 sequence is CASSPGLAGENQETQYF. In DNA form, the CDR3 reads TGTGCCAGCAGTCCGGGACTAGCGGGGGAAAACCAAGAGACCCAGTACTTC. This chain links TRBV7-3 with TRBJ2-5, with TRBD2 matching over 14 bases. This CDR3 contains 17 residues. CDR1 is SGHTA and CDR2 is FQGTGA in the germline V gene. The junction had 6 bases not matched to a gene; V was cut back by 6 bases and J by 0 bases.